These T cell receptor beta chains were read from a single sample in a study of OX40 agonist ivuxolimab in advanced cancers. Sequenced by immunoSEQ multiplex PCR; TCRdb stores in-frame clones only, minus some. This table has about 54,000 clones, approximately 84% appearing once. This specimen was CD4+ or CD8+ T cells sorted from blood, taken in a trial of the OX40 agonist ivuxolimab. These receptors all stem from an adult with an advanced solid tumor such as melanoma, head and neck, liver or kidney cancer. Both conserved end residues are part of each CDR3. The order of the fields is V gene, D gene, clone size, J gene, CDR3 DNA, CDR3 protein. A D gene is named only where the DNA matches it firmly. A clone size is listed for some rows: how often the clone was seen (once, few, many), or a class if it is expanded.

v_gene: TRBV15; d_gene: TRBD1; abundance: -; j_gene: TRBJ2-7; CDR3nt: TGTGCCACCAGCAGAGGGGACAGGGGAAGCGAGCAGTACTTC; CDR3aa: CATSRGDRGSEQYF
v_gene: TRBV27; d_gene: TRBD2; abundance: -; j_gene: TRBJ2-2; CDR3nt: TGTGCCAGCACCCCGGGACTACCGTACACCGGGGAGCTGTTTTTT; CDR3aa: CASTPGLPYTGELFF
v_gene: TRBV5-1; d_gene: -; abundance: -; j_gene: TRBJ1-3; CDR3nt: TGCGCCAGCAGGGAGGGACGGAGCTCTGGAAACACCATATATTTT; CDR3aa: CASREGRSSGNTIYF
v_gene: TRBV6-5; d_gene: -; abundance: -; j_gene: TRBJ2-3; CDR3nt: TGTGCCAGCCAGCCGCATCGAGAAGGAGATACGCAGTATTTT; CDR3aa: CASQPHREGDTQYF
v_gene: TRBV28; d_gene: TRBD1; abundance: once; j_gene: TRBJ1-5; CDR3nt: TGTGCCAGCAGTCCTGGGACAGGCTTTTATCAGCCCCAGCATTTT; CDR3aa: CASSPGTGFYQPQHF
v_gene: TRBV14; d_gene: TRBD1; abundance: -; j_gene: TRBJ1-6; CDR3nt: TGTGCCAGCGGACAGGGGTGGACTTCACCCCTCCACTTT; CDR3aa: CASGQGWTSPLHF
v_gene: TRBV2; d_gene: TRBD1; abundance: -; j_gene: TRBJ1-2; CDR3nt: TGTGCCACCTACCAGGGGGACTCAACCGGGGGCTACACCTTC; CDR3aa: CATYQGDSTGGYTF
v_gene: TRBV7-2; d_gene: TRBD2; abundance: -; j_gene: TRBJ2-2; CDR3nt: TGTGCCAGCAGCTTAGGAGCTAGCGGGATCAGCACCGGGGAGCTGTTTTTT; CDR3aa: CASSLGASGISTGELFF
v_gene: TRBV9; d_gene: -; abundance: -; j_gene: TRBJ1-4; CDR3nt: TGTGCCAGCAGCGTAGGCGTGGGCAGCTATAATGAAAAACTGTTTTTT; CDR3aa: CASSVGVGSYNEKLFF
v_gene: TRBV4-2; d_gene: -; abundance: -; j_gene: TRBJ2-7; CDR3nt: TGTGCCAGCAGCCAAGAAGAAGGTAGCTCAAACTACGAGCAGTACTTC; CDR3aa: CASSQEEGSSNYEQYF
v_gene: TRBV5-1; d_gene: TRBD2; abundance: once; j_gene: TRBJ2-2; CDR3nt: TGCGCCAGCAGCGGGACTAGCGGGATAGTGAACACCGGGGAGCTGTTTTTT; CDR3aa: CASSGTSGIVNTGELFF
v_gene: TRBV2; d_gene: -; abundance: -; j_gene: TRBJ2-3; CDR3nt: TGTGCCAGCAGCCGTAGCGGAGATACGCAGTATTTT; CDR3aa: CASSRSGDTQYF
v_gene: TRBV9; d_gene: TRBD2; abundance: -; j_gene: TRBJ2-1; CDR3nt: TGTGCCAGCAGCAAACTTGGACTAGCGGGAGAGGGCTCCTACAATGAGCAGTTCTTC; CDR3aa: CASSKLGLAGEGSYNEQFF
v_gene: TRBV28; d_gene: -; abundance: -; j_gene: TRBJ2-3; CDR3nt: TGTGCCAGCAGTTCAACGACTAGAATCACAGATACGCAGTATTTT; CDR3aa: CASSSTTRITDTQYF
v_gene: TRBV10-1; d_gene: -; abundance: -; j_gene: TRBJ2-1; CDR3nt: TGCGCCAGCAGTGAGTCGAGAGACTCTCCTCAGGATTACAATGAGCAGTTCTTC; CDR3aa: CASSESRDSPQDYNEQFF
v_gene: TRBV6-1; d_gene: TRBD1; abundance: once; j_gene: TRBJ2-3; CDR3nt: TGTGCCAGCAGTGTGGACAGGGGAAGCACAGATACGCAGTATTTT; CDR3aa: CASSVDRGSTDTQYF
v_gene: TRBV4-3; d_gene: -; abundance: -; j_gene: TRBJ1-6; CDR3nt: TGCGCCAGCAGCCAAGATACGAGAACAGGGAGCTCACCCCTCCACTTT; CDR3aa: CASSQDTRTGSSPLHF
v_gene: TRBV5-4; d_gene: -; abundance: -; j_gene: TRBJ1-4; CDR3nt: TGTGCCAGCAGCTTACCTAGGGGCAGCGGTAATGAAAAACTGTTTTTT; CDR3aa: CASSLPRGSGNEKLFF
v_gene: TRBV11-3; d_gene: TRBD1; abundance: once; j_gene: TRBJ2-5; CDR3nt: TGTGCCAGCAGCTTAGGGGGACAGGGGCAAGAGACCCAGTACTTC; CDR3aa: CASSLGGQGQETQYF
v_gene: TRBV7-9; d_gene: TRBD2; abundance: -; j_gene: TRBJ2-1; CDR3nt: TGTGCCAGCAGCCCCGGGGAGGGTGGTGTTTACAATGAGCAGTTCTTC; CDR3aa: CASSPGEGGVYNEQFF
v_gene: TRBV11-2; d_gene: -; abundance: -; j_gene: TRBJ2-1; CDR3nt: TGTGCCAGCAGCTTTCCCCTAGCCCCCGTCTTC; CDR3aa: CASSFPLAPVF
v_gene: TRBV9; d_gene: -; abundance: -; j_gene: TRBJ1-1; CDR3nt: TGTGCCAGCAGCGTAGCTTCCCTGGGGGTGAACACTGAAGCTTTCTTT; CDR3aa: CASSVASLGVNTEAFF
v_gene: TRBV11-2; d_gene: -; abundance: -; j_gene: TRBJ1-2; CDR3nt: TGTGCCAGCAGCTCGGGTATGGGAGGCCATGGCTACACCTTC; CDR3aa: CASSSGMGGHGYTF
v_gene: TRBV5-1; d_gene: -; abundance: -; j_gene: TRBJ2-1; CDR3nt: TGCGCCAGCAGCTCCGGACAGAGTACCTACAATGAGCAGTTCTTC; CDR3aa: CASSSGQSTYNEQFF
v_gene: TRBV25-1; d_gene: -; abundance: few; j_gene: TRBJ2-3; CDR3nt: TGTGCCAGCAGTGAAGGGGGTGAGGGAAATACGCAGTATTTT; CDR3aa: CASSEGGEGNTQYF